A selection of T cell receptor beta chains follows, all from one sample in a study of control samples from healthy donors and cancer patients. The assay was immunoSEQ multiplex PCR, and TCRdb's table has in-frame clones only and misses some. The repertoire consists of some 200,000 clones, with 90% to 95% occurring once and the leading ten covering around 1.6%. Material for sequencing was blood. The receptors here all came from a man younger than 35 in good health. CDR3s include the opening cysteine and the closing phenylalanine or tryptophan. D genes are given only for firm matches.

CDR3 protein: CASGGVGPQKEQFF; D gene: NA; V gene: TRBV3-1/TRBV3-2; J gene: TRBJ2-1
CDR3 protein: CASSPSLDYGYTF; D gene: NA; V gene: TRBV18; J gene: TRBJ1-2
CDR3 protein: CASSPQGPGPEAFF; D gene: NA; V gene: TRBV5-1; J gene: TRBJ1-1
CDR3 protein: CSAGDTQYF; D gene: NA; V gene: TRBV29-1; J gene: TRBJ2-3
CDR3 protein: CASSDAGVYRPQHF; D gene: NA; V gene: TRBV2; J gene: TRBJ1-5
CDR3 protein: CASLRTRYTDTQYF; D gene: NA; V gene: TRBV6-5; J gene: TRBJ2-3
CDR3 protein: CASTLTRYYGYTF; D gene: NA; V gene: TRBV28; J gene: TRBJ1-2
CDR3 protein: CASSLSYGYTF; D gene: NA; V gene: TRBV28; J gene: TRBJ1-2
CDR3 protein: CAISERPGGGVYNEQFF; D gene: NA; V gene: TRBV10-3; J gene: TRBJ2-1
CDR3 protein: CASRSPLSNTIYF; D gene: NA; V gene: TRBV6-5; J gene: TRBJ1-3
CDR3 protein: CASSTPNEQFF; D gene: NA; V gene: TRBV2; J gene: TRBJ2-1
CDR3 protein: CASSYSGWAGYNEQFF; D gene: NA; V gene: TRBV6-6; J gene: TRBJ2-1
CDR3 protein: CASSQTPENSPLHF; D gene: NA; V gene: TRBV3-1/TRBV3-2; J gene: TRBJ1-6
CDR3 protein: CATGEGGITGELFF; D gene: NA; V gene: TRBV7-2; J gene: TRBJ2-2
CDR3 protein: CASSFAVNQPQHF; D gene: NA; V gene: TRBV7-2; J gene: TRBJ1-5
CDR3 protein: CASSPSWERTDTQYF; D gene: NA; V gene: TRBV5-4; J gene: TRBJ2-3
CDR3 protein: CASSYRQEPFQPQHF; D gene: NA; V gene: TRBV6-2/TRBV6-3; J gene: TRBJ1-5
CDR3 protein: CASSEEGNEQFF; D gene: NA; V gene: TRBV6-1; J gene: TRBJ2-1
CDR3 protein: CASSDTGQGHGYTF; D gene: TRBD1; V gene: TRBV5-1; J gene: TRBJ1-2
CDR3 protein: CASSTPPTSNQPQHF; D gene: NA; V gene: TRBV28; J gene: TRBJ1-5
CDR3 protein: CASSLASVGGDTQYF; D gene: NA; V gene: TRBV5-1; J gene: TRBJ2-3
CDR3 protein: CASSFRDRAEKLFF; D gene: TRBD1; V gene: TRBV28; J gene: TRBJ1-4
CDR3 protein: CASSPGTSYEQYF; D gene: NA; V gene: TRBV18; J gene: TRBJ2-7
CDR3 protein: CASSSRVGDEKLFF; D gene: NA; V gene: TRBV7-9; J gene: TRBJ1-4
CDR3 protein: CASSVRGAVF; D gene: NA; V gene: TRBV9; J gene: TRBJ2-2
CDR3 protein: CASSPRGSGEKLFF; D gene: NA; V gene: TRBV11-2; J gene: TRBJ1-4
CDR3 protein: CASSNPGTGPQPQHF; D gene: TRBD1; V gene: TRBV6-5; J gene: TRBJ1-5
CDR3 protein: CASSTVAGTYNEQFF; D gene: TRBD2; V gene: TRBV13; J gene: TRBJ2-1
CDR3 protein: CASSQDEQYNEKLFF; D gene: NA; V gene: TRBV4-1; J gene: TRBJ1-4
CDR3 protein: CASSKTRMNTEAFF; D gene: NA; V gene: TRBV6-5; J gene: TRBJ1-1
CDR3 protein: CASSYGLAGEEQFF; D gene: TRBD2; V gene: TRBV7-3; J gene: TRBJ2-1
CDR3 protein: CASSLGGSGNTIYF; D gene: NA; V gene: TRBV5-5; J gene: TRBJ1-3
CDR3 protein: CASSFPNRDTEAFF; D gene: NA; V gene: TRBV5-6; J gene: TRBJ1-1
CDR3 protein: CASSPRGGGGTRSSYNEQFF; D gene: TRBD2; V gene: TRBV18; J gene: TRBJ2-1
CDR3 protein: CASRLQGFEGYTF; D gene: TRBD1; V gene: TRBV6-6; J gene: TRBJ1-2
CDR3 protein: CASSKASTDRTGGYTF; D gene: NA; V gene: TRBV21-1; J gene: TRBJ1-2
CDR3 protein: CASSPGGGLATDTQYF; D gene: NA; V gene: TRBV4-1; J gene: TRBJ2-3
CDR3 protein: CASSPRQETGNQPQHF; D gene: NA; V gene: TRBV7-4; J gene: TRBJ1-5
CDR3 protein: CASSETGEKLFF; D gene: NA; V gene: TRBV2; J gene: TRBJ1-4
CDR3 protein: CSASPFDSTNEKLFF; D gene: NA; V gene: TRBV20-1; J gene: TRBJ1-4
CDR3 protein: CAWRSGTRNTEAFF; D gene: NA; V gene: TRBV30; J gene: TRBJ1-1
CDR3 protein: CASSLRGGYNSPLHF; D gene: NA; V gene: TRBV27; J gene: TRBJ1-6
CDR3 protein: CASSQEAGYNSPLHF; D gene: NA; V gene: TRBV14; J gene: TRBJ1-6
CDR3 protein: CASSSIPVSEAFF; D gene: NA; V gene: TRBV5-1; J gene: TRBJ1-1
CDR3 protein: CASSEAGKGRKIF; D gene: NA; V gene: TRBV6-1; J gene: TRBJ1-4
CDR3 protein: CASSPSAEAYEQYF; D gene: NA; V gene: TRBV18; J gene: TRBJ2-7
CDR3 protein: CASSLPPLGGVHEQFF; D gene: TRBD2; V gene: TRBV5-1; J gene: TRBJ2-1
CDR3 protein: CASSGPTGELFF; D gene: NA; V gene: TRBV11-3; J gene: TRBJ2-2
CDR3 protein: CSASQGGGNEKLFF; D gene: TRBD1; V gene: TRBV20-1; J gene: TRBJ1-4
CDR3 protein: CASWTGLLGYTF; D gene: TRBD1; V gene: TRBV19; J gene: TRBJ1-2
CDR3 protein: CAISDASGSTDTQYF; D gene: TRBD2; V gene: TRBV10-3; J gene: TRBJ2-3